The next 9 T cell receptor beta chains were all read from a single sample in a study of OX40 agonist ivuxolimab in advanced cancers. Profiling relied on immunoSEQ multiplex PCR, and the TCRdb table lists in-frame clones only, not all of them. The sample carries approximately 56,000 clones, about 90% recorded once. Specimen: CD4+ or CD8+ T cells sorted from blood, collected in a trial of the OX40 agonist ivuxolimab. These receptors were obtained from an adult with an advanced solid tumor such as melanoma, head and neck, liver or kidney cancer.

The V gene is TRBV18, the J gene TRBJ2-5; either TRBD1 or TRBD2 may fit D (6 bases each). In germline, CDR1 is KGHSH, CDR2 LQKENI. The CDR3 has 15 amino acids. Trimming stripped 0 bases from V and 5 bases from J, with 13 bases between. The CDR3 DNA is TGTGCCAGCTCACCACCATGGACGGGGGCGGAGACCCAGTACTTC. This gives the protein CASSPPWTGAETQYF. Looking up the rest from reference TRBV18 and TRBJ2-5 gives the full variable domain: NAGVMQNPRHLVRRRGQEARLRCSPMKGHSHVYWYRQLPEEGLKFMVYLQKENIIDESGMPKERFSAEFPKEGPSILRIQQVVRGDSAAYFCASSPPWTGAETQYFGPGTRLLVL.

The rearrangement joins TRBV7-8 to TRBJ1-5; D is perhaps TRBD1 (6 bases). V dropped 1 base and J dropped 4 bases, with 17 bases sitting between them. Looked up from germline, CDR1 is SGHVS and CDR2 is FQNEAQ. The CDR3 has 17 residues. As DNA, the CDR3 is TGTGCCAGCAGCTTAGGAGTTGAGGACAGAAGTAATCAGCCCCAGCATTTT. It specifies CASSLGVEDRSNQPQHF.

This clone was counted between two and nine times. The V and J genes are TRBV5-6 and TRBJ1-2; D unclear. The CDR3 extends over 17 amino acids. Germline V gene lookup returns CDR1 SGHDT and CDR2 YYEEEE. The V end lost 0 bases, the J end lost 4 bases, and 19 bases lay between the germline ends. This CDR3 is CASSLEKRPTYGYGYTF. The CDR3, as DNA: TGTGCCAGCAGCTTGGAAAAGAGGCCCACGTATGGCTATGGCTACACCTTC.

The chain uses TRBV5-1 and TRBJ1-4; 12 bases are shared with TRBD1. In germline, CDR1 is SGHRS, CDR2 YFSETQ. The junction had 24 bases not matched to a gene; V was cut back by 5 bases and J by 1 base. The CDR3 extends over 23 amino acids. CDR3 sequence: CASRKLGGTGGLNMLETNEKLFF. CDR3 nucleotide sequence: TGCGCCAGCAGGAAACTCGGTGGGACAGGGGGCTTGAATATGTTGGAAACTAATGAAAAACTGTTTTTT.

The chain joins TRBV6-5 to TRBJ2-3; D tentatively fits TRBD1 or TRBD2 (5 bases each). Germline loops: CDR1 MNHEY, CDR2 SVGAGI. The CDR3 consists of 16 residues. Between the trimmed V and J ends, which lost 0 bases and 0 bases, there was a span of 10 bases. The CDR3 DNA is TGTGCCAGCAGTTACTCCCGGGGACCCAGCACAGATACGCAGTATTTT. Its protein is CASSYSRGPSTDTQYF.

The CDR3 spells CASSPEGTGAQPQHF. Here the CDR3 DNA reads TGCGCCAGCAGCCCGGAGGGGACAGGGGCCCAGCCCCAGCATTTT. V and J are TRBV4-1 and TRBJ1-5, with 10 bases matching TRBD1. Per the germline V gene, CDR1 is MGHRA and CDR2 is YSYEKL. Unmatched junction bases numbered 7, after V lost 4 bases and J lost 7 bases. CDR3 size: 15 residues.

This rearrangement joins TRBV30 to TRBJ2-5; D remains unclear. This CDR3 contains 12 residues. Trimming took off 0 bases at V and 2 bases at J, with 4 bases between the two ends. Germline CDR1 GTSNPN, CDR2 SVGIG (reference sequence). The DNA of the CDR3 is TGTGCCTGGAGTGTAAATCAAGAGACCCAGTACTTC. Amino acids: CAWSVNQETQYF.

Worth noting for this clone: A read error may account for a junction end that differs from germline. The V and J genes are TRBV7-6 and TRBJ2-7; weak D call: TRBD1 (5 bases). Looked up from germline, CDR1 is SGHVS and CDR2 is FNYEAQ. The CDR3 covers 13 residues. The CDR3: CASSFDRSSEQYF. The DNA of the CDR3 is TGTGCCAGCAGCTTCGACAGATCCTCCGAGCAGTACTTC.

The chain has TRBV11-3 and TRBJ2-3; 7 bases line up with TRBD1. The CDR3 is made up of 14 amino acids. Germline assignment: CDR1 SGHNT and CDR2 YENEEA. The junction had 6 bases not matched to a gene; V was cut back by 5 bases and J by 4 bases. Here the CDR3 reads CASSIRDSSDTQYF. The CDR3 DNA sequence: TGTGCCAGCAGCATCCGGGACAGCTCAGATACGCAGTATTTT.